These T cell receptor beta chains were read from a single sample in a study of naive and memory T cell subsets. Each CDR3 protein gets one entry after TCRdb re-called the UMI-ligation and nested PCR reads with MiXCR. The sample records over 100,000 distinct CDR3 sequences, about 14% being singletons. Input material: naive CD8+ T cells from blood. All receptors come from a human donor in good health. CDR3s include the opening cysteine and the closing phenylalanine or tryptophan. D genes are given only for firm matches. Rows give clone size only sometimes, using once, few, many, or a class for an expanded clone.

TRBV3-1	NA	NA	TRBJ2-2	CASSLNSAGELFF	TGTGCCAGCAGCTTGAACTCGGCTGGGGAGCTGTTTTTT
TRBV10-3	NA	NA	TRBJ2-7	CAISQPPQQNSYEQYF	TGTGCCATCAGTCAACCGCCCCAGCAGAACTCCTACGAGCAGTACTTC
TRBV7-3	NA	few	TRBJ1-3	CASSLGGNTIYF	TGTGCCAGCAGCTTAGGTGGAAACACCATATATTTT
TRBV19	NA	NA	TRBJ1-1	CASSMAWNTEAFF	TGTGCCAGTAGCATGGCGTGGAACACTGAAGCTTTCTTT
TRBV25-1	TRBD1	few	TRBJ1-1	CASRHRDRGITEAFF	TGTGCCAGCAGACACCGGGACAGGGGCATCACTGAAGCTTTCTTT
TRBV11-3	NA	many	TRBJ2-5	CASSLDGMPQETQYF	TGTGCCAGCAGCTTAGACGGGATGCCGCAAGAGACCCAGTACTTC
TRBV5-1	TRBD2	few	TRBJ2-1	CASSPTTSGRDYEQFF	TGCGCCAGCAGCCCAACCACTAGCGGGAGGGACTATGAGCAGTTCTTC
TRBV6-6	NA	few	TRBJ1-5	CASSYRDNNQPQHF	TGTGCCAGCAGTTACCGGGACAACAATCAGCCCCAGCATTTT
TRBV14	NA	NA	TRBJ1-2	CASSQDVRRVGGYTF	TGTGCCAGCAGCCAAGACGTCCGAAGGGTGGGTGGCTACACCTTC
TRBV10-3	TRBD2	many	TRBJ2-3	CAAGLAGPSSTDTQYF	TGTGCCGCCGGACTAGCGGGACCTTCTAGCACAGATACGCAGTATTTT
TRBV18	NA	few	TRBJ2-7	CASSQDRNSYEQYF	TGTGCCAGCTCACAGGACAGAAACTCCTACGAGCAGTACTTC
TRBV6-6	NA	few	TRBJ2-7	CASSSRQETYEQYF	TGTGCCAGCAGTTCAAGGCAGGAAACCTACGAGCAGTACTTC
TRBV20-1	TRBD2	few	TRBJ2-3	CSARIFPGEGITDTQYF	TGCAGTGCTAGAATATTTCCGGGGGAGGGTATTACAGATACGCAGTATTTT
TRBV6-5	NA	few	TRBJ2-1	CASSFLQGEAEQFF	TGTGCCAGCAGTTTCCTACAGGGCGAGGCTGAGCAGTTCTTC
TRBV5-4	TRBD1	few	TRBJ1-1	CASSPWTGGGAEAFF	TGTGCCAGCAGCCCCTGGACAGGGGGAGGTGCTGAAGCTTTCTTT
TRBV7-9	NA	few	TRBJ1-2	CASSPTGLYGYTF	TGTGCCAGCAGCCCGACCGGCCTCTATGGCTACACCTTC
TRBV9	NA	NA	TRBJ2-1	CASSVGGRRGKYNEQFF	TGTGCCAGCAGCGTAGGAGGAAGGCGGGGAAAATACAATGAGCAGTTCTTC
TRBV12-3/TRBV12-4	NA	NA	TRBJ1-1	CASSLPSRNTEAFF	TGTGCCAGCAGTTTGCCCTCCCGGAACACTGAAGCTTTCTTT
TRBV28	NA	few	TRBJ2-7	CASSPQRETSYEQYF	TGTGCCAGCAGTCCGCAGCGCGAAACTTCCTACGAGCAGTACTTC